This T cell receptor beta chain stems from a study of T cell responses to AZD1222 COVID-19 vaccine. Study-level results: Reportedly, nearly half the spike-specific TCRs target unmutated variant regions.

V shed 7 bases and J shed 4 bases, with 21 bases lying between them. Per the germline V gene, CDR1 is SNHLY and CDR2 is FYNNEI. The CDR3 extends over 16 amino acids. Remarks on this clone: Antigen: not known.

Sequencing was performed with immunoSEQ multiplex PCR; in TCRdb, only in-frame clones are kept and a portion is missing. The sample contains about 160,000 clones, approximately 90% of which appear only once. The clonotype comes from an adult in good health. The chain uses TRBV2 and TRBJ2-3; no clear D. Specimen: peripheral blood, collected on day 0 of AZD1222 vaccination. The CDR3 protein is CASILRRVEWSDTQYF. The CDR3 region has the DNA TGTGCCAGCATCCTCCGGCGTGTGGAGTGGTCAGATACGCAGTATTTT.